What follows are 9 T cell receptor beta chains derived from one specimen sequenced in a study of cytomegalovirus exposure and HLA in healthy donors. Primers: 60 Vbeta forward and 13 Jbeta reverse. Assay used: immunoSEQ multiplex PCR; TCRdb lists only in-frame clones, some missing. Of under 200,000 clones in the sample, about 70% were seen once. The sequencing input was PBMCs. These receptors came from a woman in her 30s in good health and CMV-seronegative.

This clone has just a few counts. The chain links TRBV19 to TRBJ1-4; D possibly corresponds to TRBD1 (5 bases). Germline CDR1 LNHDA, CDR2 SQIVND (reference sequence). V was clipped by 3 bases and J by 8 bases, with 16 bases between them. This CDR3 contains 15 residues. The chain's CDR3 is CASSIDQGIGEKLFF. CDR3 DNA: TGTGCCAGTAGTATCGACCAGGGAATCGGAGAAAAACTGTTTTTT.

The chain joins TRBV5-4 to TRBJ1-3, with 8 bases aligning to TRBD1. The germline CDR1 and CDR2 sequences are SGHNT and YYREEE (reference sequence). This CDR3 contains 15 residues. Unmatched junction bases numbered 4, after V lost 3 bases and J lost 2 bases. CDR3 in amino acids: CASSSRQGTGNTIYF. The CDR3 DNA is TGTGCCAGCAGCTCGCGACAGGGGACTGGAAACACCATATATTTT.

This clone was seen a single time. V and J are TRBV2 and TRBJ2-2; perhaps TRBD2 as D (5 bases). This CDR3 contains 15 residues. CDR1 and CDR2 (germline): SNHLY, FYNNEI. The ends were cut back, 6 bases at V and 5 bases at J, with 16 bases in the middle. The CDR3 nucleotides read TGTGCCAGCAGGTGGCTTGGAGGACGAACCGGGGAGCTGTTTTTT. Encoded protein: CASRWLGGRTGELFF.

The rearrangement uses TRBV4-1 and TRBJ1-5; no clear D gene. CDR3 size: 15 residues. V lost 3 bases, J lost 1 base, and 10 bases lay in between. The germline V gene has CDR1 MGHRA and CDR2 YSYEKL. The CDR3 bases are TGCGCCAGCAGCCAGGCAGCGGGGAGCAATCAGCCCCAGCATTTT. Translation: CASSQAAGSNQPQHF.

The chain links TRBV2 to TRBJ2-7; unclear D gene. The ends were cut back, 7 bases at V and 7 bases at J, with 11 bases in the middle. The CDR3 extends over 11 amino acids. From germline, CDR1 is SNHLY and CDR2 FYNNEI. The DNA for the CDR3 is TGTGCCAGCACTAAGCTGGTGGAGCAGTACTTC. Residues: CASTKLVEQYF.

The chain couples TRBV6-1 to TRBJ2-1; 11 bases agree with TRBD2. Germline CDR1 and CDR2: MNHNS and SASEGT. The CDR3 loop spans 15 amino acids. V lost 7 bases to trimming and J lost 4 bases; unmatched junction nucleotides: 6. CDR3 loop: CASIILAGVYNEQFF. The DNA for the CDR3 is TGTGCCAGCATCATACTAGCGGGGGTTTACAATGAGCAGTTCTTC.

In this sample, this clone turned up a few times. The chain has TRBV4-3 and TRBJ2-1, with 10 bases aligning to TRBD2. J was trimmed by 7 bases and V by 3 bases; bases with no gene match: 3. The CDR3 is made up of 14 amino acids. Germline loops: CDR1 LGHNA, CDR2 YSLEER. In DNA form, the CDR3 reads TGCGCCAGCAGCCACGGGACTAGCGCGAATGAGCAGTTCTTC. Translating it yields CASSHGTSANEQFF.

The chain combines TRBV5-1 with TRBJ2-2; weak D call: TRBD2 (7 bases). Trimming left V 0 bases short and J 4 bases short, with 16 bases between. CDR1 and CDR2 (germline): SGHRS, YFSETQ. This CDR3 has 17 amino acids. CDR3 nucleotides: TGCGCCAGCAGCTTGGTCTTGGCGGGGGCGCCCACCGGGGAGCTGTTTTTT. As protein: CASSLVLAGAPTGELFF.

V and J are TRBV4-2 and TRBJ2-7; 8 nucleotides agree with TRBD2. Germline CDR1 reads LGHNA; CDR2 reads YNFKEQ. With V trimmed by 1 base and J by 2 bases, 7 bases remained unmatched. This CDR3 has 16 amino acids. For the CDR3, the DNA is TGTGCCAGCAGCCAAGCGGGTAGCGGGGTTCCCTACGAGCAGTACTTC. This gives the protein CASSQAGSGVPYEQYF.